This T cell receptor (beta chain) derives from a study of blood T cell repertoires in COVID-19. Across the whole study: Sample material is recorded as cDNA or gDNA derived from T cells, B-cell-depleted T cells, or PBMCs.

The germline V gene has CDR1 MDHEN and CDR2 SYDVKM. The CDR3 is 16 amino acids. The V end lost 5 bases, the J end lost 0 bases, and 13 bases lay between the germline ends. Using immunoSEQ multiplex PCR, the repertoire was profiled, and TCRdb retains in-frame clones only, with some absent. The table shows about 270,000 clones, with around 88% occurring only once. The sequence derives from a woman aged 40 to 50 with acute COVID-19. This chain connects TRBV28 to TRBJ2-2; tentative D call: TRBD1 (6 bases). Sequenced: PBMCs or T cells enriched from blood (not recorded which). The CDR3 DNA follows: TGTGCCAGCAGTCCCGGGGACACGGCGAACACCGGGGAGCTGTTTTTT. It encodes CASSPGDTANTGELFF.